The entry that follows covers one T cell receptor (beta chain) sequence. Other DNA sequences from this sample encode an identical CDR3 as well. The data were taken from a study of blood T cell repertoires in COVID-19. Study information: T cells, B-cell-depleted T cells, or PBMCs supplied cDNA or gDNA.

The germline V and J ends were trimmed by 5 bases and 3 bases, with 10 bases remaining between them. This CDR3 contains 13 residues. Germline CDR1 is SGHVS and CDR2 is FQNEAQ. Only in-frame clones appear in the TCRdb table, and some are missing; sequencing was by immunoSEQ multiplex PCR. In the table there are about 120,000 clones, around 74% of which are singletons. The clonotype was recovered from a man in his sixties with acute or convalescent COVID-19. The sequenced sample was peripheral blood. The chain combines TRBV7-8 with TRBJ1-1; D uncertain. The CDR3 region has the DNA TGTGCCAGCAGCCCCACTAGGGACACTGAAGCTTTCTTT. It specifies CASSPTRDTEAFF.